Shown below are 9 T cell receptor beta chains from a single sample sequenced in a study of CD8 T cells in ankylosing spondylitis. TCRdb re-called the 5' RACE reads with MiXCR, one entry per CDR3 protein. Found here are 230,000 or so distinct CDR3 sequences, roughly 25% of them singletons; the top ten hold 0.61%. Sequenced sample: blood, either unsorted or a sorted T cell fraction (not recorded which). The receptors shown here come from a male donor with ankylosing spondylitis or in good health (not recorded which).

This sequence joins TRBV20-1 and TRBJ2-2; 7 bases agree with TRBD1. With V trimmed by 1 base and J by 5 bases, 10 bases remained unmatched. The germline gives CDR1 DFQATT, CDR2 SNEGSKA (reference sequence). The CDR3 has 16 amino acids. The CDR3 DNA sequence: TGCAGTGCTAGAGGTGACGGGGACAGAACAACCGGGGAGCTGTTTTTT. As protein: CSARGDGDRTTGELFF.

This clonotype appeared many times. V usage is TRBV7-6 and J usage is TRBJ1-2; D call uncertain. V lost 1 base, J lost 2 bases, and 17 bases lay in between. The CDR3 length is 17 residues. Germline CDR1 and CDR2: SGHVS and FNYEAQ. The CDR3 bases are TGTGCCAGCAGCTTAGGTTTACAGTGGGCCGCGAACTATGGCTACACCTTC. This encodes CASSLGLQWAANYGYTF.

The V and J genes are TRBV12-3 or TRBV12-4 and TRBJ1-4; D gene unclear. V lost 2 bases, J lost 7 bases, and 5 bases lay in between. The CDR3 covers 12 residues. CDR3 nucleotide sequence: TGTGCCAGCAGTTTATATAGTGAAAAACTGTTTTTT. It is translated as CASSLYSEKLFF.

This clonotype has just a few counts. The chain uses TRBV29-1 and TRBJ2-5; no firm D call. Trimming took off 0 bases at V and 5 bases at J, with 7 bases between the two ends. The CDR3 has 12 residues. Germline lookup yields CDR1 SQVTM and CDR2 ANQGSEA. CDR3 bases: TGCAGCGTTGAAGATGGAGCGGAGACCCAGTACTTC. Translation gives CSVEDGAETQYF.

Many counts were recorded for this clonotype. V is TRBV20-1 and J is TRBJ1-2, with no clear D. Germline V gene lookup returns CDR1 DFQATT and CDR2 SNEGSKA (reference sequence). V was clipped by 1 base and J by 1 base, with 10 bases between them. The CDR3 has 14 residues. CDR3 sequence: CSARGQPGNYGYTF. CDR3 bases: TGCAGTGCTAGAGGGCAGCCCGGTAACTATGGCTACACCTTC.

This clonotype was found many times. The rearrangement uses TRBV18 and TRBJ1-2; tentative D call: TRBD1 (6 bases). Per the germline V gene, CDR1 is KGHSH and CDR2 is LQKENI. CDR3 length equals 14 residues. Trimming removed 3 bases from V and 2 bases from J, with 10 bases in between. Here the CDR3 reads CASSPLDRNYGYTF. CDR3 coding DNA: TGTGCCAGCTCACCTCTAGACAGGAACTATGGCTACACCTTC.

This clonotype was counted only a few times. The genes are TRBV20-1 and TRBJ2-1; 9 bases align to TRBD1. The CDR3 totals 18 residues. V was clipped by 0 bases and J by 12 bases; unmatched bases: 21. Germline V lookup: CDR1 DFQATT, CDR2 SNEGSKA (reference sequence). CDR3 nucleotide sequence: TGCAGTGCTAGAGATTGGGGCCTGTGGACAGGGGACTTAGGCGCGCAGTTCTTC. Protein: CSARDWGLWTGDLGAQFF.

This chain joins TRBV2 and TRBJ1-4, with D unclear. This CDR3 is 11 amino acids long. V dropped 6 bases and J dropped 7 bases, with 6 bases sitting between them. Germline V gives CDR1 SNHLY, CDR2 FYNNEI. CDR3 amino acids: CASSTGEKLFF. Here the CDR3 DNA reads TGTGCCAGCAGCACGGGTGAAAAACTGTTTTTT. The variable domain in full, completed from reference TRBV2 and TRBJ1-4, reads EPEVTQTPSHQVTQMGQEVILRCVPISNHLYFYWYRQILGQKVEFLVSFYNNEISEKSEIFDDQFSVERPDGSNFTLKIRSTKLEDSAMYFCASSTGEKLFFGSGTQLSVL.

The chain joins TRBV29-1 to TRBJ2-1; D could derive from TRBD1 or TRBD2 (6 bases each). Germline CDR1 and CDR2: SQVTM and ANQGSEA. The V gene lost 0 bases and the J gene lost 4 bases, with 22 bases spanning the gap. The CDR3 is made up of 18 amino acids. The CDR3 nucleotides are TGCAGCGTTGAAGACCCAAGGGGGGCCCGCACACCGTACAATGAGCAGTTCTTC. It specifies CSVEDPRGARTPYNEQFF.